This T cell receptor (beta chain) originates from a study of cytomegalovirus exposure and HLA in healthy donors. The CDR3 extends over 16 amino acids. Germline CDR1 LGHNA, CDR2 YNFKEQ. Trimming removed 0 bases from V and 1 base from J, with 10 bases in between. General study results and limits: Available immune exposure information was restricted to CMV serostatus only. Previous analysis showed most TCR beta V segments were productive about 90% or about 30% of the time. Sequencing likely generated an artifact that appeared as a cluster of highly shared sequence variants. Later analysis identified a missense DCLRE1C variant that was linked to TCR beta V- and J-gene trimming.

Notes on this clone: The antigen is unknown.

Vbeta (60) and Jbeta (13) primers were used in the PCR. Produced via immunoSEQ multiplex PCR; TCRdb's table is partial and in-frame only. The sample has roughly 160,000 clones, about 80% seen once. The chain joins TRBV4-2 to TRBJ2-1, with a tentative D call TRBD1 (6 bases). Input material: PBMCs. The source of this sequence is a man aged 18 to 29 in good health and CMV-seropositive. The CDR3 protein is CASSQEWGLSYNEQFF. CDR3 DNA: TGTGCCAGCAGCCAAGAATGGGGGCTTTCCTACAATGAGCAGTTCTTC.